The 26 T cell receptor beta chains below were found in one sample sequenced in a study of blood T cell repertoires in COVID-19. This table comes from immunoSEQ multiplex PCR, and its TCRdb copy is limited to in-frame clones, with some not included. Of tens of thousands of clones in the sample, roughly 89% were seen once. Sequencing used peripheral blood. These receptors were collected from a man aged 55 to 69 with acute or convalescent COVID-19.

The V call is TRBV7-2, the J call TRBJ2-1; 16 nucleotides agree with TRBD2. This CDR3 has 19 residues. V was pared by 1 base and J by 6 bases, with 9 bases of the junction left unmatched. Germline V CDR1 and CDR2: SGHTA, FQGNSA. The CDR3 spells CASSLVRGLAGGRRNEQFF. The CDR3 region has the DNA TGTGCCAGCAGCTTAGTTCGGGGACTAGCGGGGGGGCGACGCAATGAGCAGTTCTTC.

The chain combines TRBV2 with TRBJ2-3; a weak D match, TRBD1 (6 bases). The CDR3 length is 14 residues. Germline assignment: CDR1 SNHLY and CDR2 FYNNEI. V was shortened by 5 bases and J by 6 bases, with 15 bases between the two germline ends. For the CDR3, the DNA is TGTGCCAGCAGTATACAGGGAAGGGATGATACGCAGTATTTT. Residues: CASSIQGRDDTQYF.

V is TRBV30 and J is TRBJ2-3, with 7 bases lining up with TRBD2. CDR1 and CDR2 from the germline V gene are GTSNPN and SVGIG (reference sequence). J gave up 6 bases and V 4 bases, and 10 bases lay outside the gene matches. The CDR3 has 14 residues. The CDR3 sequence is CAWTRGVVFDTQYF. Here the CDR3 DNA reads TGTGCCTGGACCCGGGGGGTGGTATTTGATACGCAGTATTTT.

The V call is TRBV24-1, the J call TRBJ2-7; D is perhaps TRBD1 (5 bases). The CDR3 is 15 residues long. Germline V gives CDR1 KGHDR, CDR2 SFDVKD. V was cut by 4 bases and J by 7 bases, with 19 bases left in between. In DNA form, the CDR3 reads TGTGCCACCAGTGAAGCAGGGTTACAGAGAGATGAGCAGTACTTC. Its protein is CATSEAGLQRDEQYF.

This clone was detected only once. V usage is TRBV12-3 or TRBV12-4 and J usage is TRBJ1-5; D is perhaps TRBD1 (6 bases). There are 13 residues in the CDR3. Trimming removed 5 bases at V and 4 bases at J, with 9 bases between. The CDR3: CASSPGVNQPQHF. For the CDR3, the DNA is TGTGCCAGCAGTCCAGGGGTAAATCAGCCCCAGCATTTT.

V and J are TRBV11-2 and TRBJ2-1; no definite D call. Germline-derived CDR1 and CDR2 are SGHAT and FQNNGV. The CDR3 totals 15 residues. The germline V and J ends were trimmed by 2 bases and 0 bases, with 8 bases remaining between them. The CDR3 spells CASSLIASSYNEQFF. The CDR3 DNA reads as TGTGCCAGCAGCTTAATCGCGAGCTCCTACAATGAGCAGTTCTTC.

The V gene is TRBV11-3, the J gene TRBJ2-7; weak D call: TRBD2 (6 bases). Looked up from germline, CDR1 is SGHNT and CDR2 is YENEEA. This CDR3 spans 14 amino acids. V dropped 4 bases and J dropped 7 bases, with 17 bases sitting between them. CDR3 protein: CASSSRDFGREQYF. The CDR3 region has the DNA TGTGCCAGCAGCTCCCGGGACTTTGGAAGGGAGCAGTACTTC. The variable domain in full, with the rest retrieved from reference TRBV11-3 and TRBJ2-7, is EAGVVQSPRYKIIEKKQPVAFWCNPISGHNTLYWYLQNLGQGPELLIRYENEEAVDDSQLPKDRFSAERLKGVDSTLKIQPAELGDSAVYLCASSSRDFGREQYFGPGTRLTVT.

The rearrangement uses TRBV7-9 and TRBJ1-5; the match to TRBD1 covers 9 bases. This CDR3 has 14 residues. The V gene's germline CDR1 is SEHNR and CDR2 FQNEAQ (reference sequence). Trimming took 5 bases from V and 4 from J; bases not matched to a gene: 3. CDR3 nucleotide sequence: TGTGCCAGCAGCCGGACAGGGGATAATCAGCCCCAGCATTTT. It codes for CASSRTGDNQPQHF. Combining the CDR3 with reference TRBV7-9 and TRBJ1-5 gives the whole variable domain DTGVSQNPRHKITKRGQNVTFRCDPISEHNRLYWYRQTLGQGPEFLTYFQNEAQLEKSRLLSDRFSAERPKGSFSTLEIQRTEQGDSAMYLCASSRTGDNQPQHFGDGTRLSIL.

This chain uses TRBV6-5 with TRBJ1-2; D gene uncertain. V lost 4 bases and J 4 bases, leaving 19 bases between the germline ends. This CDR3 comprises 16 residues. Looked up from germline, CDR1 is MNHEY and CDR2 is SVGAGI. The CDR3 DNA follows: TGTGCCAGCAGTTTCCAAGCCCACAGTGACCTCTATGGCTACACCTTC. This sequence encodes CASSFQAHSDLYGYTF.

The chain links TRBV6-6 to TRBJ1-5; TRBD1 matches at 7 bases. The CDR3 length is 16 residues. Germline V CDR1 and CDR2: MNHNY, SVGAGI (reference sequence). J was trimmed by 1 base and V by 5 bases; bases with no gene match: 8. The CDR3 protein is CASSANRGDSNQPQHF. CDR3 bases: TGTGCCAGCAGTGCTAACAGGGGAGACAGCAATCAGCCCCAGCATTTT.

V is TRBV4-1 and J is TRBJ1-1; D perhaps matches TRBD1 (6 bases). Trimming pared 4 bases from V and 3 bases from J, leaving 15 bases between. The V gene's germline CDR1 is MGHRA and CDR2 YSYEKL. This CDR3 comprises 15 residues. CDR3 DNA sequence: TGCGCCAGCAGCCGCCAACAGGGTGGAGACACTGAAGCTTTCTTT. Amino acid sequence: CASSRQQGGDTEAFF.

The chain joins TRBV13 to TRBJ2-1, with no clear D. V lost 2 bases, J lost 2 bases, and 7 bases lay in between. Germline values: CDR1 PRHDT, CDR2 FYEKMQ (reference sequence). The CDR3 sequence is 14 residues long. The CDR3 DNA sequence: TGTGCCAGCAGCTTAACGGGTCCCTACAATGAGCAGTTCTTC. Amino acids: CASSLTGPYNEQFF.

The chain couples TRBV5-6 to TRBJ1-5; 7 bases line up with TRBD1. The CDR3 contains 14 residues. Germline loops: CDR1 SGHDT, CDR2 YYEEEE. V lost 3 bases to trimming and J lost 5 bases; unmatched junction nucleotides: 5. The CDR3 DNA follows: TGTGCCAGCAGCTCGGGACAGCGAGATCAGCCCCAGCATTTT. Encoded protein: CASSSGQRDQPQHF.

The genes are TRBV9 and TRBJ1-2; 9 bases match TRBD1. Germline values: CDR1 SGDLS, CDR2 YYNGEE. V trimming: 3 bases; J trimming: 7 bases; junction bases outside the gene matches: 10. The CDR3 totals 15 residues. The CDR3 region has the DNA TGTGCCAGCAGCGCTACCGGACAGGGGAATAGTGGCTACACCTTC. This codes for CASSATGQGNSGYTF.

This chain connects TRBV9 to TRBJ2-1; 13 nucleotides agree with TRBD2. CDR3 length: 16 residues. Trimming cost V 4 bases and J 6 bases; bases outside gene matches: 7. Germline V gene sequence: CDR1 SGDLS, CDR2 YYNGEE. This chain's CDR3 is CASSSLTSGGRNEQFF. As DNA, the CDR3 is TGTGCCAGCAGCTCTTTGACTAGCGGGGGGCGCAATGAGCAGTTCTTC.

The V call is TRBV19, the J call TRBJ1-2; TRBD1 matches at 9 bases. The CDR3 loop spans 16 amino acids. The germline gives CDR1 LNHDA, CDR2 SQIVND (reference sequence). J lost 4 bases, V lost 5 bases, and 11 bases had no gene match. CDR3 loop: CASSPSGQGGGYGYTF. The CDR3, as DNA: TGTGCCAGTAGTCCATCGGGACAGGGAGGTGGCTATGGCTACACCTTC.

The V gene is TRBV6-5, the J gene TRBJ1-1; 7 nucleotides match TRBD1. V lost 6 bases, J lost 2 bases, and 9 bases stayed unmatched. Germline CDR1 reads MNHEY; CDR2 reads SVGAGI. The CDR3 is made up of 15 amino acids. The CDR3 sequence: CASRGRDRDNTEAFF. The CDR3, as DNA: TGTGCCAGCAGGGGTCGGGACAGAGATAACACTGAAGCTTTCTTT.

This sequence joins TRBV7-2 and TRBJ1-5, with D maybe TRBD1 (5 bases). Germline V CDR1 and CDR2: SGHTA, FQGNSA. V lost 1 base, J lost 7 bases, and 8 bases lay in between. The CDR3 totals 13 residues. This CDR3 is CASSLGGDQPQHF. The DNA for the CDR3 is TGTGCCAGCAGCTTAGGGGGGGACCAGCCCCAGCATTTT.

This chain joins TRBV3-1 (or the pseudogene TRBV3-2) and TRBJ1-2; D remains ambiguous. V lost 4 bases and J 0 bases, leaving 9 bases between the germline ends. This CDR3 is 14 amino acids long. Per germline, CDR1 LGHDT and CDR2 YNNKEL (reference sequence). The DNA for the CDR3 is TGTGCCAGCAGCCCCTCAGAAGCTAACTATGGCTACACCTTC. This encodes CASSPSEANYGYTF.

The chain links TRBV18 to TRBJ2-3; TRBD2 agrees at 8 bases. CDR1 and CDR2 from the germline V gene are KGHSH and LQKENI. This CDR3 contains 15 residues. V lost 9 bases and J lost 6; bases outside the gene matches: 14. The CDR3 protein is CASGDSGARGDTQYF. The CDR3 DNA follows: TGTGCCAGTGGAGATAGCGGGGCCCGCGGGGATACGCAGTATTTT. The full variable domain, in which reference TRBV18 and TRBJ2-3 provide the parts outside the CDR3, is NAGVMQNPRHLVRRRGQEARLRCSPMKGHSHVYWYRQLPEEGLKFMVYLQKENIIDESGMPKERFSAEFPKEGPSILRIQQVVRGDSAAYFCASGDSGARGDTQYFGPGTRLTVL.

The chain has TRBV6-4 and TRBJ1-1; the match to TRBD1 covers 7 bases. The J segment lost 7 bases and the V segment lost 6 bases, leaving 8 bases of the junction unmatched. Germline V gene sequence: CDR1 MRHNA, CDR2 SNTAGT. CDR3 length: 13 amino acids. The CDR3 region has the DNA TGTGCCAGCAGCTCAGGGGACAGAAGTGAAGCTTTCTTT. It specifies CASSSGDRSEAFF.

This rearrangement joins TRBV14 to TRBJ1-4; D remains ambiguous. Germline assignment: CDR1 SGHDN and CDR2 FVKESK. V was cut by 1 base and J by 5 bases, with 8 bases left in between. The CDR3 totals 14 residues. CDR3 protein: CASSQGRSNEKLFF. The CDR3 DNA reads as TGTGCCAGCAGCCAAGGGCGGAGCAATGAAAAACTGTTTTTT. The entire variable domain, with the rest obtained from reference TRBV14 and TRBJ1-4, is as follows: EAGVTQFPSHSVIEKGQTVTLRCDPISGHDNLYWYRRVMGKEIKFLLHFVKESKQDESGMPNNRFLAERTGGTYSTLKVQPAELEDSGVYFCASSQGRSNEKLFFGSGTQLSVL.

CDR3 protein: CAWSRGGKLFF. CDR3 coding DNA: TGTGCCTGGAGCAGAGGGGGAAAACTGTTTTTT. The V gene is TRBV30, the J gene TRBJ1-4; possible D gene TRBD1, 6 bases. The CDR3 has 11 amino acids. Germline CDR1 GTSNPN, CDR2 SVGIG (reference sequence). V lost 3 bases to trimming and J lost 10 bases, with 9 bases between them. Full variable domain (outside the CDR3, taken from reference TRBV30 and TRBJ1-4): SQTIHQWPATLVQPVGSPLSLECTVEGTSNPNLYWYRQAAGRGLQLLFYSVGIGQISSEVPQNLSASRPQDRQFILSSKKLLLSDSGFYLCAWSRGGKLFFGSGTQLSVL.

The chain uses TRBV29-1 and TRBJ1-1; D remains unclear. V was trimmed by 7 bases and J by 2 bases, leaving 5 bases between them. This CDR3 has 10 residues. Germline V gives CDR1 SQVTM, CDR2 ANQGSEA. CDR3 sequence reads: CSASNTEAFF. DNA of the CDR3: TGCAGCGCCTCCAACACTGAAGCTTTCTTT.

The J gene is TRBJ1-5, the V gene TRBV28, with D hard to call. Germline values: CDR1 MDHEN, CDR2 SYDVKM. The V gene lost 7 bases and the J gene lost 0 bases, with 13 bases spanning the gap. The CDR3 is made up of 15 amino acids. The CDR3 region is CASKAGSYSNQPQHF. In DNA form, the CDR3 reads TGTGCCAGCAAAGCAGGCAGCTATAGCAATCAGCCCCAGCATTTT.

V usage is TRBV10-3 and J usage is TRBJ1-6; TRBD1 is a possible D gene (5 bases). The germline V gene encodes CDR1 ENHRY and CDR2 SYGVKD. The CDR3 is 13 amino acids. Between the trimmed V and J ends, which lost 7 bases and 10 bases, there was a span of 14 bases. CDR3: CAITDSPYSPLHF. CDR3 coding DNA: TGTGCCATCACCGACAGCCCTTACTCACCCCTCCACTTT.